This T cell receptor beta chain is drawn from a study of shared clonotypes between healthy human individuals (dated by TCRdb to the early 2020s). Turning to the overall study: Three men and a couple of women, aged 18 to 49 years, made up the cohort. Leukapheresis yielded between about 0.85 and 9.5 billion PBMCs per donor. Libraries were prepared and TCR repertoires were sequenced by different laboratories using diverse techniques, in order to increase sequencing depth and limit assay-specific biases. For each donor, CD4 naive and CD4 memory were each given three plates, CD8 naive was given two plates, and CD8 memory was given one plate. To estimate repertoire size and how much clonotype sharing occurs between individuals, the study deeply sequenced the blood TCR repertoires of several healthy adults.

TCR CDR3 regions were amplified from genomic DNA by multiplex PCR using the deep immunoSEQ assay. Genomic DNA extracted from each cell subset was distributed evenly over all wells of several immunoSEQ 96-well plates, and each plate served as one replicate. Each replicate PCR for sorted subsets received around 200 ng genomic DNA, equal to 28,000 or so T cell genomes. The purified libraries were quantified using a Qubit 3.0 fluorometer, sized with a Bioanalyzer 2100, and then quantified again using the KAPA Library Quantification kit. A separate single-read 150-cycle Illumina NextSeq 550 flow cell was used to sequence each immunoSEQ 96-well plate. In the paper's pipeline: Because the immunoSEQ output held only junctional sequences and lacked quality scores, the filtering could not match the filtering applied to full-length reads. To assign V/J genes and CDR3, sequences were annotated against IMGT germline references using PyIR, a Python wrapper for IgBLAST v1.9. Any read was removed if the V/J assignment was weak (E-value above 1e-6), the CDR3 was missing, or the read contained stop codons, out-of-frame junctions, or ambiguous translated residues. V3J clonotypes were defined as sequences sharing an identical inferred V gene, J gene, and CDR3 amino acid sequence. To compute the percentage overlap between repertoires, the number of shared unique clonotypes was divided by the size of the smaller repertoire. RTK rarefaction, the Chao1 estimator, and Recon v2.1 estimates of unobserved clonotypes were used to assess repertoire richness. For all TCRbeta clonotypes obtained by the gDNA method from a handful of donors, generation probabilities were computed with OLGA. In TCRdb, the immuneACCESS table is reduced to in-frame sequences with V and J assigned. These tables do not hold every clone; where another copy was compared, an unresolved V gene accounts for under half, and the others remain unexplained. V, J and clone size are those of that table, while D and trimming were read from the DNA. The sample table lists approximately 840,000 clones, approximately 96% of them with a count of one. About 0.21% of the sample comes from the top ten.

Summary of the overall study and its limitations: The small number of donors limited the genetic and exposure-history diversity represented. When several donors were compared, the shared fraction of clonotypes was 5% to 6.5% for naive CD4, roughly 3.4% for naive CD8, about 2.5% for memory CD4, and 0.3% to 0.5% for memory CD8. Sampling was restricted to blood, and TCR repertoires in tissues likely differ from the TCR repertoires found in blood. Pairwise subsampling indicated that sequencing depth was expected to affect the degree of clonotype sharing among donors. Rarefaction of sorted-subset datasets indicated incomplete sequencing despite the large sequencing depth. Naive subsets generally had larger estimated clonotype richness than memory subsets. Compared with non-shared clonotypes, clonotypes shared by all four sorted-subset donors had higher generation probabilities.

CD8 naive samples consisted of CD45RO-negative cells that were positively selected for CCR7, yielding a CD45RA+CCR7+ population without TemRA cells. The donors were healthy, HIV-negative adults who had no recently reported acute infections or vaccinations. Every donor was a Caucasian adult living in Nashville, Tennessee, USA. Blood was collected by leukapheresis, and PBMCs were isolated by Ficoll-Histopaque density gradient centrifugation and then cryopreserved in liquid nitrogen vapor phase. Analytical flow cytometry was used to check the purity and quantity of each magnetically sorted T cell population. Genomic DNA was isolated from each sorted fraction and quantified by UV absorbance on a Nanodrop 2000c. As concerns this clone: The target of this receptor is not known. No base quality information exists; no much larger clone differs at one position.

This TCR derives from a young man in good health. What was sequenced was naive CD8+ T cells sorted from blood. This specimen's cell subset or site label, interpreted: CD45RA+CCR7+.

The CDR3 protein: CASSTSGGRYEQYF. The DNA is as follows: TGTGCCAGCAGTACTAGCGGGGGACGCTACGAGCAGTACTTC. The rearranged segments are TRBV2 and TRBJ2-7, with 11 bases aligning to TRBD2. Inclusive of the bounding cysteine and phenylalanine, the CDR3 is 14 residues long. Only the CDR3 portion is preserved as DNA: 42 bases, with reading frame beginning at the first base. At the junction V is shortened by 5 bases and J by 3 bases; bases outside the gene matches: 3. CDR1 is given as SNHLY and CDR2 as FYNNEI, both from the germline V gene.